The 21 T cell receptor beta chains listed next were all sequenced from one sample in a study of shared clonotypes between healthy human individuals (TCRdb year 2020). The library was generated by the immunoSEQ multiplex PCR assay. The table comes from immuneACCESS by way of TCRdb, which keeps in-frame sequences with V and J called. Part of the clones is missing from these tables; in studies checked, under half for an unresolved V gene and the rest for unknown reasons. The sample contains about 2.3 million clones, 85% to 95% of them found a single time. The biggest ten clones account for 0.3% to 0.45% of the sample. Sequencing used naive CD4+ T cells from PBMCs. The cell subset or site label here, explained by the study, means: CD45RA+ positively selected. The receptors shown here come from a man between 18 and 35 years old in good health. Some clones in this sample may be carry-over from other donors' samples.

The chain links TRBV7-9 to TRBJ2-7; 7 positions match TRBD1. The CDR3 is 11 amino acids. Germline CDR1 and CDR2: SEHNR and FQNEAQ (reference sequence). Trimming cost V 5 bases and J 12 bases; bases outside gene matches: 7. This CDR3 is CASSRGQVAYF. The DNA for the CDR3 is TGTGCCAGCAGCCGAGGACAGGTCGCGTACTTC.

Points on this clone: Other DNA sequences in this sample translate to the same CDR3. The chain combines TRBV18 with TRBJ2-1, with D possibly being TRBD1 or TRBD2 (5 bases each). Germline V gives CDR1 KGHSH, CDR2 LQKENI. Trimming shortened V by 6 bases and J by 4 bases, and 13 bases separated the two germline ends. This CDR3 comprises 14 residues. The CDR3 coding sequence is TGTGCCAGCTCGCCGGGACGCGGGTACAATGAGCAGTTCTTC. Encoded protein: CASSPGRGYNEQFF. The variable domain in full, with the rest retrieved from reference TRBV18 and TRBJ2-1, is NAGVMQNPRHLVRRRGQEARLRCSPMKGHSHVYWYRQLPEEGLKFMVYLQKENIIDESGMPKERFSAEFPKEGPSILRIQQVVRGDSAAYFCASSPGRGYNEQFFGPGTRLTVL.

This chain links TRBV4-1 with TRBJ2-1; D unclear. The CDR3 runs to 14 residues. V was cut by 1 base and J by 8 bases, with 12 bases left in between. Germline CDR1 and CDR2: MGHRA and YSYEKL. This CDR3 reads CASSQVGPIYEQFF. The CDR3, as DNA: TGCGCCAGCAGCCAAGTGGGTCCGATTTATGAGCAGTTCTTC.

CDR3 DNA sequence: TGTGCCAGCAGCAGGGGACGGGTCTACACCATGAACACTGAAGCTTTCTTT. Residues: CASSRGRVYTMNTEAFF. The chain uses TRBV7-6 and TRBJ1-1; D possibly corresponds to TRBD1 (5 bases). The CDR3 is made up of 17 amino acids. The germline gives CDR1 SGHVS, CDR2 FNYEAQ. The germline V and J ends were trimmed by 5 bases and 0 bases, with 19 bases remaining between them. The complete variable domain, with remaining parts taken from reference TRBV7-6 and TRBJ1-1, reads GAGVSQSPRYKVTKRGQDVALRCDPISGHVSLYWYRQALGQGPEFLTYFNYEAQQDKSGLPNDRFSAERPEGSISTLTIQRTEQRDSAMYRCASSRGRVYTMNTEAFFGQGTRLTVV.

The rearrangement joins TRBV5-4 to TRBJ2-3; the D is unclear. The CDR3 sequence is 13 residues long. V dropped 0 bases and J dropped 4 bases, with 6 bases sitting between them. The germline gives CDR1 SGHNT, CDR2 YYREEE (reference sequence). The CDR3 protein is CASSLVSPDTQYF. In DNA form, the CDR3 reads TGTGCCAGCAGCTTGGTATCGCCAGATACGCAGTATTTT.

The J gene is TRBJ1-2, the V gene TRBV5-4; 7 bases fit TRBD1. This CDR3 is 15 amino acids long. CDR1 and CDR2 (germline): SGHNT, YYREEE (reference sequence). V shed 3 bases and J 0 bases; nucleotides not matched to a gene: 5. The CDR3 DNA is TGTGCCAGCAGCTGGGACAGCACCTCTAACTATGGCTACACCTTC. This codes for CASSWDSTSNYGYTF. Filled out from reference TRBV5-4 and TRBJ1-2, the complete variable domain reads ETGVTQSPTHLIKTRGQQVTLRCSSQSGHNTVSWYQQALGQGPQFIFQYYREEENGRGNFPPRFSGLQFPNYSSELNVNALELDDSALYLCASSWDSTSNYGYTFGSGTRLTVV.

The genes are TRBV5-4 and TRBJ1-1; unclear D gene. The CDR3 is 13 amino acids. Trimming shortened V by 3 bases and J by 7 bases, and 13 bases separated the two germline ends. The germline gives CDR1 SGHNT, CDR2 YYREEE (reference sequence). In DNA form, the CDR3 reads TGTGCCAGCAGCTCCCCACAAAAAATTGAAGCTTTCTTT. This gives the protein CASSSPQKIEAFF.

Regarding this clone: The sample carries other DNA sequences with the same CDR3. J is TRBJ1-2 and V is TRBV9; no clear D gene. Trimming took off 0 bases at V and 8 bases at J, with 5 bases between the two ends. Germline values: CDR1 SGDLS, CDR2 YYNGEE. The CDR3 extends over 11 amino acids. The CDR3: CASSVAGGYTF. CDR3 DNA sequence: TGTGCCAGCAGCGTAGCTGGCGGCTACACCTTC.

This clone was observed once. This rearrangement joins TRBV21-1 to TRBJ2-7; the table's TRBD1 call for D was not verified on the DNA. TRBV21-1 is a pseudogene locus. The CDR3 runs 14 residues. The CDR3 region has the DNA TGTGCCAGCAGCAAACCGGGACAGTCCTACGAGCAGTACTTC. Translated, it gives CASSKPGQSYEQYF.

The chain combines TRBV6-5 with TRBJ2-3; tentative D call: TRBD2 (6 bases). The germline CDR1 and CDR2 sequences are MNHEY and SVGAGI. Trimming pared 7 bases from V and 3 bases from J, leaving 11 bases between. The CDR3 consists of 13 residues. The CDR3 DNA follows: TGTGCCAGCACGGTTGCGGGGACAGATACGCAGTATTTT. Protein product: CASTVAGTDTQYF.

This chain links TRBV4-1 with TRBJ2-4; no firm D call. Per the germline V gene, CDR1 is MGHRA and CDR2 is YSYEKL. The CDR3 is made up of 15 amino acids. The V and J ends lost 0 bases and 1 base respectively, with 7 bases between them. DNA of the CDR3: TGCGCCAGCAGCCAAGAGTCCGGGGCCAAAAACATTCAGTACTTC. Protein sequence: CASSQESGAKNIQYF.

The chain recombines TRBV7-9 with TRBJ1-2; a weak D match, TRBD1 (5 bases). The ends were cut back, 7 bases at V and 7 bases at J, with 19 bases in the middle. The length of the CDR3 is 14 residues. Germline V gene lookup returns CDR1 SEHNR and CDR2 FQNEAQ (reference sequence). The DNA of the CDR3 is TGTGCCAGCATCTACGGTTCCAGGGTAGGTGGCTACACCTTC. Translating it yields CASIYGSRVGGYTF.

The chain links TRBV11-2 to TRBJ1-2; 10 nucleotides align to TRBD1. Trimming took 3 bases from V and 4 from J; bases not matched to a gene: 2. This CDR3 comprises 14 residues. Per germline, CDR1 SGHAT and CDR2 FQNNGV. Here the CDR3 reads CASSLGQGTYGYTF. The CDR3 DNA is TGTGCCAGCAGCTTGGGACAGGGGACCTATGGCTACACCTTC.

This chain uses TRBV6-1 with TRBJ2-5; maybe TRBD1 (5 bases). The CDR3 loop spans 13 amino acids. The V end lost 2 bases, the J end lost 4 bases, and 8 bases lay between the germline ends. CDR1 and CDR2 (germline): MNHNS, SASEGT. CDR3 residues: CASSELGVETQYF. The CDR3 nucleotides read TGTGCCAGCAGTGAATTAGGGGTAGAGACCCAGTACTTC.

Concerning this clone itself: Additional DNA sequences in this sample encode the identical CDR3. The rearrangement uses TRBV30 and TRBJ2-3; 7 nucleotides line up with TRBD2. Unmatched junction bases numbered 2, after V lost 2 bases and J lost 0 bases. CDR3 length equals 14 residues. The V gene's germline CDR1 is GTSNPN and CDR2 SVGIG (reference sequence). The CDR3 nucleotides read TGTGCCTGGAGTTTGGGGGGGAGCACAGATACGCAGTATTTT. It codes for CAWSLGGSTDTQYF.

The chain recombines TRBV5-1 with TRBJ1-6, with a weak D call TRBD1 (6 bases). V lost 4 bases to trimming and J lost 5 bases, with 13 bases between them. The CDR3 loop spans 15 amino acids. Germline lookup yields CDR1 SGHRS and CDR2 YFSETQ. CDR3 amino acids: CASSSGTRDNSPLHF. In DNA form, the CDR3 reads TGCGCCAGCAGCAGTGGGACAAGAGATAATTCACCCCTCCACTTT. Complete variable domain (other parts from reference TRBV5-1 and TRBJ1-6): KAGVTQTPRYLIKTRGQQVTLSCSPISGHRSVSWYQQTPGQGLQFLFEYFSETQRNKGNFPGRFSGRQFSNSRSEMNVSTLELGDSALYLCASSSGTRDNSPLHFGNGTRLTVT.

V and J are TRBV6-5 and TRBJ2-5; 8 bases map to TRBD2. Germline CDR1 MNHEY, CDR2 SVGAGI. After removal of 5 bases from V and 4 bases from J, the junction contained 9 bases not matched to a gene. This CDR3 has 15 residues. The CDR3 nucleotides read TGTGCCAGCAGTCCCCTCCATCTAGCGGGAGAGACCCAGTACTTC. Translation: CASSPLHLAGETQYF.

The rearrangement uses TRBV5-1 and TRBJ2-5, with 8 positions matching TRBD2. CDR1 and CDR2 (germline): SGHRS, YFSETQ. CDR3 length equals 15 residues. Trimming cost V 2 bases and J 3 bases; bases outside gene matches: 6. The DNA for the CDR3 is TGCGCCAGCAGCTTTAGCGGGATTAGGAAAGAGACCCAGTACTTC. Amino acids: CASSFSGIRKETQYF.

The chain joins TRBV6-5 to TRBJ1-1, with a weak D call TRBD1 (5 bases). The germline CDR1 and CDR2 sequences are MNHEY and SVGAGI. The V end lost 8 bases, the J end lost 0 bases, and 10 bases lay between the germline ends. The CDR3 runs to 13 residues. CDR3 residues: CASGIRVNTEAFF. The CDR3 region has the DNA TGTGCCAGCGGCATCAGGGTGAACACTGAAGCTTTCTTT.

This clone was seen a single time. This rearrangement joins TRBV6-6 to TRBJ1-6; TRBD1 might be the D (5 bases). Trimming shortened V by 2 bases and J by 4 bases, and 9 bases separated the two germline ends. The CDR3 is 15 residues long. CDR1 MNHNY and CDR2 SVGAGI come from the germline V gene (reference sequence). The DNA of the CDR3 is TGTGCCAGCAGTTACGGGCAGGGTTATAATTCACCCCTCCACTTT. Translating gives CASSYGQGYNSPLHF.

The J gene is TRBJ1-4, the V gene TRBV5-5, with TRBD1 as a possible D gene (5 bases). The V gene lost 2 bases and the J gene lost 7 bases, with 15 bases spanning the gap. Germline CDR1 and CDR2: SGHKS and YYEKEE (reference sequence). The CDR3 has 15 amino acids. CDR3 DNA: TGTGCCAGCAGCTTCGGGGGATCAAGAAGTGAAAAACTGTTTTTT. Translating gives CASSFGGSRSEKLFF.